The clone carrying this T cell receptor beta chain showed up just a few times. This specimen belongs to a study of blood T cell repertoires in COVID-19. Study at large: Some COVID-19 samples were acute and others convalescent; all came from the United States, Italy and Spain.

In the original workflow: Quantification of nucleated cells was approximated via reference gene primer amplification. Sequenced by immunoSEQ multiplex PCR; TCRdb stores in-frame clones only, minus some. D and trimming were read from the DNA, whereas the V and J calls and clone size are those reported in that table. The table shows hundreds of thousands of clones, with 87% occurring only once. The Seattle patients joined while their infection was active and were tracked longitudinally afterward. CDR1 and CDR2 from the germline V gene are KGHDR and SFDVKD. This CDR3 is built from 15 residues. Trimming cost V 2 bases and J 4 bases, with 10 bases left between them.

The chain joins TRBV24-1 to TRBJ2-2; possibly TRBD2 for D (5 bases). Source material: peripheral blood. The source of this sequence is a woman aged 50 to 60 with COVID-19, enrolled during active disease. The CDR3 spells CATSDSRTPTGELFF. DNA of the CDR3: TGTGCCACCAGTGATTCCCGGACTCCCACCGGGGAGCTGTTTTTT.